The subject of this entry is one T cell receptor (beta chain). The source of the sample is a study of blood T cell repertoires in COVID-19. Study context: Specimens from acute and convalescent COVID-19 originated in the United States, Italy and Spain. Nucleic acid was either cDNA or gDNA, and it came from T cells, B-cell-depleted T cells, or PBMCs.

Participants were aged about 18 to 90 years, lived in under 25 US areas, and enrolled virtually. Recovery among Cohort 3 donors was established by two negative PCRs, clearance, or symptom resolution. Here immunoSEQ multiplex PCR was the method, and the copy in TCRdb shows in-frame clones only, minus some. The sample has approximately 180,000 clones; almost 80% are singletons. The CDR3 spans 13 residues. Trimming pared 1 base from V and 5 bases from J, leaving 9 bases between. CDR1 and CDR2 (germline): SEHNR, FQNEAQ (reference sequence). The chain employs TRBV7-9 and TRBJ2-7; tentative D call: TRBD1 (5 bases). Specimen: PBMCs or T cells enriched from blood (not recorded which). This receptor was obtained from a woman between 50 and 59 years old who had recovered from COVID-19. The CDR3 loop reads CASSLVSRDEQYF. CDR3 DNA sequence: TGTGCCAGCAGCTTAGTGTCCAGGGACGAGCAGTACTTC.